This T cell receptor beta chain was sequenced for a study of T cell changes during pregnancy in multiple sclerosis. The table came from immunoSEQ multiplex PCR; TCRdb's copy has only in-frame clones and leaves some out. This repertoire shows fewer than 75,000 clones, roughly 91% found once; its top ten account for about 5.8%. Looked up from germline, CDR1 is SEHNR and CDR2 is FQNEAQ (reference sequence). The CDR3 spans 12 residues. The trim removed 4 bases at V and 8 bases at J, leaving 4 bases unmatched. Sample: CD8+ T cells from peripheral blood mononuclear cells, taken before pregnancy. The origin of this receptor is a female donor with multiple sclerosis, enrolled in a pregnancy study. The chain combines TRBV7-9 with TRBJ1-1; 7 nucleotides match TRBD1. The CDR3 DNA reads as TGTGCCAGCAGCTCCCGGGACAGAGAAGCTTTCTTT. Encoded protein: CASSSRDREAFF.